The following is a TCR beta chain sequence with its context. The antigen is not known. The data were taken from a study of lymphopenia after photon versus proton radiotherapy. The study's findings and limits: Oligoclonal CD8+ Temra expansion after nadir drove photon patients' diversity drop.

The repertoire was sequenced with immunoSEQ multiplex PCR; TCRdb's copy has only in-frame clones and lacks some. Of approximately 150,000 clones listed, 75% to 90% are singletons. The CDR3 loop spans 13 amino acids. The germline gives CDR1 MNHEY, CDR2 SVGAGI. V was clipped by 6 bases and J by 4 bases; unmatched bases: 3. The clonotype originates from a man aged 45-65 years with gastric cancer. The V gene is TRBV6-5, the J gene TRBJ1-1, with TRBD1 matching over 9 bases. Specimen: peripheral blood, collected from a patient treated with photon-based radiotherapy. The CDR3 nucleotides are TGTGCCAGCAGAAGGGACAGGGCCACTGAAGCTTTCTTT. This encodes CASRRDRATEAFF.